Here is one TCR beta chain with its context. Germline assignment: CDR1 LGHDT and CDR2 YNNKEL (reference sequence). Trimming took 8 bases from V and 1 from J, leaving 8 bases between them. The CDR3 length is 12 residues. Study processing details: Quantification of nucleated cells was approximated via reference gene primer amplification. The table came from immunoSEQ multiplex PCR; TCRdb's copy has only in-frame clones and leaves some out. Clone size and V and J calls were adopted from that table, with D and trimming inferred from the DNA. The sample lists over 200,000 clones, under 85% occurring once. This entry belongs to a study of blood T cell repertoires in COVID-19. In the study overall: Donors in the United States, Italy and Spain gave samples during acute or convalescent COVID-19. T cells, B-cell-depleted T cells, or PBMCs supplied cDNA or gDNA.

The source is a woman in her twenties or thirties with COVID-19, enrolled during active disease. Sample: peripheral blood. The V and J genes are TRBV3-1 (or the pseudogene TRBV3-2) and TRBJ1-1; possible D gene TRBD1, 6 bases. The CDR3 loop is CASSTGNTEAFF. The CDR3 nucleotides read TGTGCCAGCTCGACAGGGAACACTGAAGCTTTCTTT.